One sample yielded the 20 T cell receptor beta chains listed below, sequenced in a study of T cell responses to AZD1222 COVID-19 vaccine. Using immunoSEQ multiplex PCR, the repertoire was profiled, and TCRdb retains in-frame clones only, with some absent. Of roughly 140,000 clones detected, 93% appear once; the ten largest clones hold roughly 2%. The sample in question was peripheral blood, obtained on day 0 of AZD1222 vaccination. The receptors come from an adult in good health.

This clone has a single count. The V call is TRBV7-8, the J call TRBJ2-1, with a possible D match to TRBD1 (5 bases). From germline, CDR1 is SGHVS and CDR2 FQNEAQ. Trimming removed 5 bases from V and 14 bases from J, with 16 bases in between. CDR3 length: 12 residues. The CDR3 region is CASSPSKGKKFF. CDR3 bases: TGTGCCAGCAGCCCCTCTAAGGGGAAAAAGTTCTTC. Looking up the rest from reference TRBV7-8 and TRBJ2-1 gives the full variable domain: GAGVSQSPRYKVAKRGQDVALRCDPISGHVSLFWYQQALGQGPEFLTYFQNEAQLDKSGLPSDRFFAERPEGSVSTLKIQRTQQEDSAVYLCASSPSKGKKFFGPGTRLTVL.

J is TRBJ1-1 and V is TRBV7-3; D is unclear. Germline V CDR1 and CDR2: SGHTA, FQGTGA. Trimming took off 1 base at V and 4 bases at J, with 10 bases between the two ends. There are 14 residues in the CDR3. CDR3 sequence: CASSLSQASTEAFF. The CDR3 nucleotides read TGTGCCAGCAGCTTAAGTCAGGCGTCCACTGAAGCTTTCTTT.

This clone has a single count. J is TRBJ1-1 and V is TRBV11-3; 11 bases are shared with TRBD1. V dropped 5 bases and J dropped 12; count of bases not matched to a gene: 5. Germline loops: CDR1 SGHNT, CDR2 YENEEA. The length of the CDR3 is 12 residues. In nucleotides, the CDR3 is TGTGCCAGCAGCGACAGGACAGGGGGCTCTTTCTTT. Its translation: CASSDRTGGSFF.

This clone appeared a single time. This chain joins TRBV11-2 and TRBJ2-2; 8 nucleotides match TRBD2. J gave up 0 bases and V 4 bases, and 4 bases lay outside the gene matches. The CDR3 length is 16 residues. CDR1 and CDR2 (germline): SGHAT, FQNNGV. The CDR3 loop is CASSSPGGANTGELFF. CDR3 coding DNA: TGTGCCAGCAGCTCGCCGGGGGGGGCGAACACCGGGGAGCTGTTTTTT.

This chain uses TRBV12-5 with TRBJ2-1; TRBD2 might be the D (6 bases). Germline lookup yields CDR1 LGHNT and CDR2 FRNRAP. There are 15 residues in the CDR3. Between the trimmed V and J ends, which lost 5 bases and 2 bases, there was a span of 13 bases. This CDR3 is CASGPTSRPYNEQFF. As DNA, the CDR3 is TGTGCTAGTGGTCCAACTAGCAGACCCTACAATGAGCAGTTCTTC.

The chain carries TRBV6-6 and TRBJ1-1, with TRBD1 matching over 9 bases. The V and J ends lost 6 bases and 4 bases, in that order; junction bases with no gene match: 9. The CDR3 is 15 residues long. Germline V gene lookup returns CDR1 MNHNY and CDR2 SVGAGI (reference sequence). CDR3 coding DNA: TGTGCCAGCAGCTCCGGGACAGGGAAGTTCACTGAAGCTTTCTTT. Its translation is CASSSGTGKFTEAFF.

This clone was observed a single time. The rearrangement links TRBV9 to TRBJ1-1; tentatively, D is TRBD1 (6 bases). The V gene's germline CDR1 is SGDLS and CDR2 YYNGEE. The length of the CDR3 is 14 residues. V lost 0 bases and J 2 bases, leaving 8 bases between the germline ends. The CDR3 nucleotides are TGTGCCAGCAGCGTAGAACAGGGTAACACTGAAGCTTTCTTT. Its translation: CASSVEQGNTEAFF.

V and J are TRBV29-1 and TRBJ1-3; D is uncertain. V lost 3 bases to trimming and J lost 0 bases, with 3 bases between them. The CDR3 length is 12 residues. Germline V gene sequence: CDR1 SQVTM, CDR2 ANQGSEA. The CDR3 region is CSVDTSGNTIYF. The CDR3 coding sequence is TGCAGCGTTGACACCTCTGGAAACACCATATATTTT.

The genes are TRBV9 and TRBJ1-1; D is ambiguous. The germline gives CDR1 SGDLS, CDR2 YYNGEE. The V and J ends lost 5 bases and 1 base respectively, with 9 bases between them. The CDR3 consists of 13 residues. The CDR3 DNA reads as TGTGCCAGCAGTAGGCAGACGAACACTGAAGCTTTCTTT. Its translation: CASSRQTNTEAFF.

The V and J genes are TRBV2 and TRBJ1-4; 9 nucleotides match TRBD1. Germline loops: CDR1 SNHLY, CDR2 FYNNEI. This CDR3 contains 14 residues. V was clipped by 4 bases and J by 8 bases; unmatched bases: 5. The CDR3 spells CASSAGQGREKLFF. CDR3 nucleotides: TGTGCCAGCAGTGCGGGACAGGGTCGCGAAAAACTGTTTTTT.

The J gene is TRBJ1-3, the V gene TRBV18, with 7 nucleotides matching TRBD1. The CDR3 is made up of 14 amino acids. CDR1 is KGHSH, CDR2 LQKENI, per germline. V lost 3 bases to trimming and J lost 2 bases; unmatched junction nucleotides: 1. CDR3 sequence: CASSPDRAGNTIYF. CDR3 DNA sequence: TGTGCCAGCTCACCCGACAGGGCTGGAAACACCATATATTTT.

The genes are TRBV18 and TRBJ1-5; D not resolved. The V end was cut by 3 bases, the J end by 0 bases, with 6 bases between. CDR3 length: 14 amino acids. The germline V gene encodes CDR1 KGHSH and CDR2 LQKENI. CDR3 protein: CASSPAVSNQPQHF. The CDR3 nucleotides are TGTGCCAGCTCACCCGCCGTTAGCAATCAGCCCCAGCATTTT.

This clone was detected a few times. The chain has TRBV18 and TRBJ2-4; D is uncertain. Trimming left V 0 bases short and J 4 bases short, with 4 bases between. CDR1 and CDR2 (germline): KGHSH, LQKENI. The CDR3 loop spans 13 amino acids. CDR3 amino acids: CASSPPAKNIQYF. DNA of the CDR3: TGTGCCAGCTCACCACCGGCGAAAAACATTCAGTACTTC.

This clone occurred a few times. The chain carries TRBV5-6 and TRBJ1-6; D gene unclear. CDR3 length: 14 residues. Between the trimmed V and J ends, which lost 0 bases and 10 bases, there was a span of 11 bases. Germline V gene lookup returns CDR1 SGHDT and CDR2 YYEEEE. The CDR3 coding sequence is TGTGCCAGCAGCTTGGGAGCCTTGGACTCACCCCTCCACTTT. It encodes CASSLGALDSPLHF.

This clone appeared once. The chain is built from TRBV5-5 and TRBJ2-2, with D possibly TRBD1 on 6 matching bases. Looked up from germline, CDR1 is SGHKS and CDR2 is YYEKEE (reference sequence). This CDR3 comprises 17 residues. The V and J ends lost 4 bases and 3 bases respectively, with 19 bases between them. The CDR3 loop reads CASSPWAGAGDTGELFF. As DNA, the CDR3 is TGTGCCAGCAGCCCCTGGGCCGGGGCAGGGGACACCGGGGAGCTGTTTTTT.

CDR3 loop: CASSFGTGDYGYTF. Written as DNA, the CDR3 is TGTGCCAGCAGCTTTGGGACAGGGGACTATGGCTACACCTTC. V is TRBV7-2 and J is TRBJ1-2; the match to TRBD1 covers 10 bases. The CDR3 is 14 residues long. J lost 3 bases, V lost 3 bases, and 1 base had no gene match. The germline CDR1 and CDR2 sequences are SGHTA and FQGNSA.

The V gene is TRBV15, the J gene TRBJ2-7; a possible D gene is TRBD2 (6 bases). This CDR3 region has 12 residues. V lost 2 bases and J 9 bases, leaving 11 bases between the germline ends. CDR1 and CDR2 from the germline V gene are LNHNV and YYDKDF (reference sequence). Here the CDR3 DNA reads TGTGCCACCAGCAGAACCGGGACTTTGCAGTACTTC. Translating gives CATSRTGTLQYF.

This chain links TRBV29-1 with TRBJ2-5, with 10 bases that match TRBD1. Germline assignment: CDR1 SQVTM and CDR2 ANQGSEA. J lost 5 bases, V lost 0 bases, and 12 bases had no gene match. CDR3 length: 17 residues. The CDR3 sequence: CSVEDRGQGGAQETQYF. The CDR3 DNA follows: TGCAGCGTTGAAGATCGAGGACAGGGGGGAGCTCAGGAGACCCAGTACTTC.

The CDR3 DNA follows: TGTGCCAGCAGTTACTCGGGAAGTATAGTTACTGAAGCTTTCTTT. As protein: CASSYSGSIVTEAFF. This chain connects TRBV6-5 to TRBJ1-1; D unclear. This CDR3 spans 15 amino acids. Germline V CDR1 and CDR2: MNHEY, SVGAGI. V was shortened by 0 bases and J by 5 bases, with 13 bases between the two germline ends.

The chain combines TRBV11-1 with TRBJ1-1; D possibly corresponds to TRBD1 (5 bases). In germline, CDR1 is SGHAT, CDR2 FQDESV (reference sequence). The CDR3 spans 14 residues. Trimming stripped 6 bases from V and 1 base from J, with 12 bases between. CDR3 sequence (DNA): TGTGCCAGCAGTACAAACAGGAAGAACACTGAAGCTTTCTTT. Amino acid sequence: CASSTNRKNTEAFF.